This T cell receptor beta chain appears in the sequencing data of a study of beta chain features in type 1 diabetes. General observations from the study: Patients with Type 1 diabetes showed moderately but significantly shorter TCRB CDR3s in all four CD4+ subsets.

This CDR3 spans 15 amino acids. From germline, CDR1 is MDHEN and CDR2 SYDVKM. V was pared by 6 bases and J by 5 bases, with 9 bases of the junction left unmatched. This clone was recorded at least ten times. Its antigen is not known. Reverse transcription of all isolated RNA meant that expressed TCRB transcripts were sequenced. Assay used: immunoSEQ multiplex PCR; TCRdb lists only in-frame clones, some missing. Seen here are roughly 180,000 clones, approximately 8% observed once, and the top ten hold roughly 0.5%. This receptor was obtained from a man between 18 and 35 years old with type 1 diabetes. The gene calls are TRBV28 and TRBJ1-1, with 10 nucleotides matching TRBD1. Material: central memory CD4+ T cells from blood. Here the CDR3 DNA reads TGTGCCAGCAGCTATTCCGGGACAGGGGAGACTGAAGCTTTCTTT. Translation: CASSYSGTGETEAFF.